Listed here are 15 T cell receptor beta chains from one sample, sequenced in a study of shared clonotypes between healthy human individuals. TCRdb's table, derived via immunoSEQ multiplex PCR, lists solely in-frame clones and lacks some. The profile shows under 2,000,000 clones, about 95% of them singletons. Naive CD8 cells comprised CD45RO-negative, CCR7-positively selected cells, excluding terminally differentiated effector memory CD45RA+ cells. Sequencing used naive CD8+ T cells sorted from blood. These receptors were collected from a man between 18 and 35 years old in good health.

The rearrangement joins TRBV27 to TRBJ1-2, with 10 positions matching TRBD1. The CDR3 contains 16 residues. Germline V gives CDR1 MNHEY, CDR2 SMNVEV (reference sequence). Trimming at V came to 4 bases and at J to 8 bases, leaving 13 bases not matched to a gene. The CDR3: CASSSPGTGDFYGYTF. For the CDR3, the DNA is TGTGCCAGCAGTTCTCCCGGGACAGGGGATTTCTACGGCTACACCTTC.

The V and J genes are TRBV2 and TRBJ2-5; the D gene could be TRBD1 or TRBD2 (5 bases each). The CDR3 extends over 15 amino acids. V dropped 5 bases and J dropped 5 bases, with 18 bases sitting between them. Germline V gene data show CDR1 as SNHLY and CDR2 as FYNNEI. CDR3 amino acids: CASSSRDALGETQYF. CDR3 in DNA: TGTGCCAGCAGTTCCCGGGACGCTCTCGGGGAGACCCAGTACTTC. The full variable domain, completed using reference TRBV2 and TRBJ2-5, is EPEVTQTPSHQVTQMGQEVILRCVPISNHLYFYWYRQILGQKVEFLVSFYNNEISEKSEIFDDQFSVERPDGSNFTLKIRSTKLEDSAMYFCASSSRDALGETQYFGPGTRLLVL.

For this clone: Other nucleotide sequences in the sample specify the same CDR3. The chain recombines TRBV27 with TRBJ2-3; D remains ambiguous. The CDR3 covers 13 residues. Germline CDR1 and CDR2: MNHEY and SMNVEV (reference sequence). The germline V and J ends were trimmed by 5 bases and 0 bases, with 6 bases remaining between them. DNA of the CDR3: TGTGCCAGCAGTCTTGCTAGCACAGATACGCAGTATTTT. It yields the protein CASSLASTDTQYF.

This clone showed up just once. The V gene is TRBV27, the J gene TRBJ1-5; the D is unclear. The germline V gene encodes CDR1 MNHEY and CDR2 SMNVEV (reference sequence). The ends were cut back, 2 bases at V and 0 bases at J, with 5 bases in the middle. This CDR3 is 14 amino acids long. The CDR3 sequence is CASSLEFSNQPQHF. The CDR3 coding sequence is TGTGCCAGCAGTTTAGAGTTTAGCAATCAGCCCCAGCATTTT.

The CDR3 nucleotides are TGTGCCAGCAGTTTTAGGGGAAACGTGGTTGAAGCTTTCTTT. Protein sequence: CASSFRGNVVEAFF. The rearrangement uses TRBV27 and TRBJ1-1, with D perhaps matching TRBD1 (5 bases). Germline assignment: CDR1 MNHEY and CDR2 SMNVEV (reference sequence). CDR3 size: 14 residues. Trimming stripped 3 bases from V and 7 bases from J, with 15 bases between.

The chain recombines TRBV13 with TRBJ2-5; TRBD2 matches 7 bases. The germline V gene encodes CDR1 PRHDT and CDR2 FYEKMQ (reference sequence). J gave up 5 bases and V 1 base, and 7 bases lay outside the gene matches. This CDR3 spans 15 amino acids. In nucleotides, the CDR3 is TGTGCCAGCAGCTTAGTAGCGGGTGGGTTTGAGACCCAGTACTTC. It translates to CASSLVAGGFETQYF. Looking up the rest from reference TRBV13 and TRBJ2-5 gives the full variable domain: AAGVIQSPRHLIKEKRETATLKCYPIPRHDTVYWYQQGPGQDPQFLISFYEKMQSDKGSIPDRFSAQQFSDYHSELNMSSLELGDSALYFCASSLVAGGFETQYFGPGTRLLVL.

The V call is TRBV2, the J call TRBJ2-7; 9 bases are a match to TRBD2. Per the germline V gene, CDR1 is SNHLY and CDR2 is FYNNEI. Trimming cost V 7 bases and J 0 bases; bases outside gene matches: 4. CDR3 length: 14 amino acids. The CDR3 here is CASIGGRVSYEQYF. Written as DNA, the CDR3 is TGTGCCAGCATCGGCGGGAGGGTCTCCTACGAGCAGTACTTC. Looking up the rest from reference TRBV2 and TRBJ2-7 gives the full variable domain: EPEVTQTPSHQVTQMGQEVILRCVPISNHLYFYWYRQILGQKVEFLVSFYNNEISEKSEIFDDQFSVERPDGSNFTLKIRSTKLEDSAMYFCASIGGRVSYEQYFGPGTRLTVT.

This sequence joins TRBV11-2 and TRBJ2-1; TRBD2 matches at 13 bases. This CDR3 is built from 15 residues. Germline lookup yields CDR1 SGHAT and CDR2 FQNNGV. The J segment lost 7 bases and the V segment lost 5 bases, leaving 5 bases of the junction unmatched. The CDR3 region is CASSPVTSGRNEQFF. Written as DNA, the CDR3 is TGTGCCAGCAGCCCGGTGACTAGCGGGAGGAATGAGCAGTTCTTC. Variable domain in full (rest from reference TRBV11-2 and TRBJ2-1): EAGVAQSPRYKIIEKRQSVAFWCNPISGHATLYWYQQILGQGPKLLIQFQNNGVVDDSQLPKDRFSAERLKGVDSTLKIQPAKLEDSAVYLCASSPVTSGRNEQFFGPGTRLTVL.

The CDR3 DNA reads TGTGCCAGCAGTGAACCGGGGGACAATGAGCAGTTCTTC. Translating gives CASSEPGDNEQFF. The rearrangement uses TRBV2 and TRBJ2-1; a possible D gene is TRBD2 (6 bases). Trimming took 2 bases from V and 5 from J, leaving 7 bases between them. The CDR3 has 13 residues. Germline CDR1 reads SNHLY; CDR2 reads FYNNEI. The complete variable domain, with remaining parts taken from reference TRBV2 and TRBJ2-1, reads EPEVTQTPSHQVTQMGQEVILRCVPISNHLYFYWYRQILGQKVEFLVSFYNNEISEKSEIFDDQFSVERPDGSNFTLKIRSTKLEDSAMYFCASSEPGDNEQFFGPGTRLTVL.

This sequence joins TRBV10-2 and TRBJ1-4, with a tentative D call TRBD1 (5 bases). The CDR3 extends over 15 amino acids. The V gene lost 2 bases and the J gene lost 6 bases, with 13 bases spanning the gap. The V gene's germline CDR1 is WSHSY and CDR2 SAAADI. The CDR3 sequence is CASSEPMDTDEKLFF. For the CDR3, the DNA is TGCGCCAGCAGTGAGCCCATGGACACCGATGAAAAACTGTTTTTT.

The chain is built from TRBV9 and TRBJ1-2; no clear D gene. The ends were cut back, 3 bases at V and 3 bases at J, with 18 bases in the middle. The CDR3 extends over 16 amino acids. Germline V gene lookup returns CDR1 SGDLS and CDR2 YYNGEE. DNA for the CDR3: TGTGCCAGCAGCGGTGTGGGGTGGGCGTTTGACTATGGCTACACCTTC. Protein sequence: CASSGVGWAFDYGYTF. The entire variable domain, with the rest obtained from reference TRBV9 and TRBJ1-2, is as follows: DSGVTQTPKHLITATGQRVTLRCSPRSGDLSVYWYQQSLDQGLQFLIQYYNGEERAKGNILERFSAQQFPDLHSELNLSSLELGDSALYFCASSGVGWAFDYGYTFGSGTRLTVV.

The chain uses TRBV10-1 and TRBJ2-2; D gene unclear. Per germline, CDR1 WNHNN and CDR2 SYGVQD (reference sequence). Between the trimmed V and J ends, which lost 2 bases and 0 bases, there was a span of 7 bases. CDR3 length equals 15 residues. The CDR3 is CASSESGPNTGELFF. The CDR3 nucleotides read TGCGCCAGCAGTGAGAGTGGACCGAACACCGGGGAGCTGTTTTTT.

The sample holds one count of this clone. This sample also contains other DNA sequences that code for the same CDR3. The chain employs TRBV28 and TRBJ2-5; the D is unclear. V lost 3 bases and J 2 bases, leaving 7 bases between the germline ends. The CDR3 contains 13 residues. CDR1 MDHEN and CDR2 SYDVKM come from the germline V gene. The CDR3 loop reads CASSFRVQETQYF. In nucleotides, the CDR3 is TGTGCCAGCAGTTTTCGGGTACAAGAGACCCAGTACTTC.

This chain joins TRBV27 and TRBJ2-7; TRBD1 is a possible D gene (6 bases). The germline V gene encodes CDR1 MNHEY and CDR2 SMNVEV (reference sequence). CDR3 size: 15 residues. Trimming left V 9 bases short and J 3 bases short, with 21 bases between. Here the CDR3 reads CASLNGTSGHYEQYF. CDR3 sequence (DNA): TGTGCCAGTTTGAATGGGACATCGGGGCACTACGAGCAGTACTTC.

CDR3 DNA: TGTGCCAGCAGCTTAGCGACTAGCGAGTACAATGAGCAGTTCTTC. Translating it yields CASSLATSEYNEQFF. The V gene is TRBV7-6, the J gene TRBJ2-1, with 8 nucleotides matching TRBD2. V lost 0 bases, J lost 4 bases, and 2 bases stayed unmatched. Germline lookup yields CDR1 SGHVS and CDR2 FNYEAQ. The CDR3 loop spans 15 amino acids.